This T cell receptor (beta chain) was captured by sequencing in a study of T-cell reconstitution after alpha-beta-depleted transplantation in children. General study findings and limits: Newly produced T cells mostly provided counts and TCRbeta diversity after one year, as hyperexpanded clones declined.

Preparation of the TCRbeta library was carried out with unique molecular identifiers. MiXCR was run by TCRdb on the PCR reads, yielding one entry per CDR3 protein. The data contain about 980,000 distinct CDR3 sequences, about 29% of them singletons. For this clonotype: No antigen is known for it.

The germline CDR1 and CDR2 sequences are WSHSY and SAAADI. The CDR3 spans 17 residues. The J segment lost 1 base and the V segment lost 7 bases, leaving 12 bases of the junction unmatched. The V call is TRBV10-2, the J call TRBJ2-3; 9 bases match TRBD2. This sequence was found in a boy under two years old who had a stem cell transplant for SCID, so the T cells may come from the graft donor. The starting material was PBMCs, mostly from graft donor cells, obtained 360 days after TCRalphabeta/CD19-depleted stem cell transplant. CDR3 in amino acids: CASTGAEAGGRTDTQYF. The DNA of the CDR3 is TGCGCCAGCACGGGTGCCGAAGCGGGGGGCCGCACAGATACGCAGTATTTT.